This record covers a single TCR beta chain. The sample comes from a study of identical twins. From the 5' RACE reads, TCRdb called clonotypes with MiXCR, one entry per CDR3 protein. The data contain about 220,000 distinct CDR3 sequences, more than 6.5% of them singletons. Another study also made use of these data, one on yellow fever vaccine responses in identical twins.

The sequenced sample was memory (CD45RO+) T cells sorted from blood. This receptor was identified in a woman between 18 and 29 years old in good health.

CDR3 residues: CASSADRGNTDTQYF. Written as DNA, the CDR3 is TGTGCCAGCAGCGCGGACAGGGGGAACACAGATACGCAGTATTTT. The chain couples TRBV7-2 to TRBJ2-3; 10 nucleotides line up with TRBD1. Per the germline V gene, CDR1 is SGHTA and CDR2 is FQGNSA. J was trimmed by 2 bases and V by 5 bases; bases with no gene match: 4. CDR3 length equals 15 residues.